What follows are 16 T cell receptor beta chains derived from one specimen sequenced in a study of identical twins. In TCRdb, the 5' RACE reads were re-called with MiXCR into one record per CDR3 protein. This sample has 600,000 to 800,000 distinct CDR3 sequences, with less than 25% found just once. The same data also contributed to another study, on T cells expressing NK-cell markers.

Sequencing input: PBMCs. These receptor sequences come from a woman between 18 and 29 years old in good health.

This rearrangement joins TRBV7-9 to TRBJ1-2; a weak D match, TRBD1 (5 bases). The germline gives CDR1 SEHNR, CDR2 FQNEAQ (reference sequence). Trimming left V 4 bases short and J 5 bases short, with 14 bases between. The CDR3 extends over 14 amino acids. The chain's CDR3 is CASSSGTSIYGYTF. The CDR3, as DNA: TGTGCCAGCAGCTCCGGGACTTCTATATATGGCTACACCTTC.

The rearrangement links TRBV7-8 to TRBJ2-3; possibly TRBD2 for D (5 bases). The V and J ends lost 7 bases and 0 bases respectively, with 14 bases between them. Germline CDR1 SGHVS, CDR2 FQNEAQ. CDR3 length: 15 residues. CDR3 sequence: CASTVRRSSTDTQYF. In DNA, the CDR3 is TGTGCCAGCACCGTGAGGAGGAGTAGCACAGATACGCAGTATTTT.

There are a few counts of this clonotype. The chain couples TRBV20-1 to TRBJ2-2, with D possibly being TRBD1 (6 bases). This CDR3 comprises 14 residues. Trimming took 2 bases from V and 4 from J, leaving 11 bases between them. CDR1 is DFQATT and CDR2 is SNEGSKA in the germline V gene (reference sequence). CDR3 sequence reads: CSARSRGGTGELFF. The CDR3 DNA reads TGCAGTGCTAGATCTAGAGGGGGCACCGGGGAGCTGTTTTTT.

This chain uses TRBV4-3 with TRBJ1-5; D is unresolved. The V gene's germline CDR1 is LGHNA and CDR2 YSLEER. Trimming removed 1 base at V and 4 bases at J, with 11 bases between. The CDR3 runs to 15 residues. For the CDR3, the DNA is TGCGCCAGCAGCCAAGGTGGCACTAAGAATCAGCCCCAGCATTTT. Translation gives CASSQGGTKNQPQHF.

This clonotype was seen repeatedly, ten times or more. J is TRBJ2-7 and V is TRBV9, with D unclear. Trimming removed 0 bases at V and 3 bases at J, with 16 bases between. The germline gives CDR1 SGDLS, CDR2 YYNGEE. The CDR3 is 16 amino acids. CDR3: CASSVGTAYQNYEQYF. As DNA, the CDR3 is TGTGCCAGCAGCGTAGGTACGGCGTATCAGAACTACGAGCAGTACTTC. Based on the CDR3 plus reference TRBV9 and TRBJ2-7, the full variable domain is DSGVTQTPKHLITATGQRVTLRCSPRSGDLSVYWYQQSLDQGLQFLIQYYNGEERAKGNILERFSAQQFPDLHSELNLSSLELGDSALYFCASSVGTAYQNYEQYFGPGTRLTVT.

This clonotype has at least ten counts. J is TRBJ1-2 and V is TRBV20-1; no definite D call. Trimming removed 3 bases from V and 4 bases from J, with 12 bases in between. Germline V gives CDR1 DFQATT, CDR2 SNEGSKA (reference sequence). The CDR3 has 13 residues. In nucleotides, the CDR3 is TGCAGTGCTAGTGCAGAAGGGCGCTATGGCTACACCTTC. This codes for CSASAEGRYGYTF.

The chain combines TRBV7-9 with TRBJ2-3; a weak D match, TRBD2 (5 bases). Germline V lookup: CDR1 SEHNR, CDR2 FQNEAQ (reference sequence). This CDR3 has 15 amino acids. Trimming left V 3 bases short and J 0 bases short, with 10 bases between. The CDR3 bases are TGTGCCAGCAGCTTGGAGGTTCGGAGCACAGATACGCAGTATTTT. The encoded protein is CASSLEVRSTDTQYF.

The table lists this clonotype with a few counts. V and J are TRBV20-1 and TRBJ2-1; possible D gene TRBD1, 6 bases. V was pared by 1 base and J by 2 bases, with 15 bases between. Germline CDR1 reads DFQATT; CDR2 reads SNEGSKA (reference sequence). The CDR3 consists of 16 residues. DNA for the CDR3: TGCAGTGCTAGAGTCCCCGGCAGGGGACCCTACAATGAGCAGTTCTTC. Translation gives CSARVPGRGPYNEQFF.

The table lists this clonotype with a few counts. In DNA, the CDR3 is TGTGCCAGCAGCTCCATGGCCGAGCAGTACTTC. This gives the protein CASSSMAEQYF. The J gene is TRBJ2-7, the V gene TRBV7-9; D remains unclear. CDR3 length: 11 residues. Trimming removed 4 bases from V and 6 bases from J, with 7 bases in between. The germline V gene encodes CDR1 SEHNR and CDR2 FQNEAQ (reference sequence).

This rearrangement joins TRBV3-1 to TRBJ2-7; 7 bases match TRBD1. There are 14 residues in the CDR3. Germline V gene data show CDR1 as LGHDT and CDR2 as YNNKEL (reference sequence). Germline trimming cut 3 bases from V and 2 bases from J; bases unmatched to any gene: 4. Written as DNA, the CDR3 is TGTGCCAGCAGCCATGAGACAGGGCCCTACGAGCAGTACTTC. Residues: CASSHETGPYEQYF.

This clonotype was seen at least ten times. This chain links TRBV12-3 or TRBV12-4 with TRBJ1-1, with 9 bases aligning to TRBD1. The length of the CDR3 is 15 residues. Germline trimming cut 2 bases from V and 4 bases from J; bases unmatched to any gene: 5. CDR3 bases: TGTGCCAGCAGTTTAAGAACAGGGGGCATCACTGAAGCTTTCTTT. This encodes CASSLRTGGITEAFF.

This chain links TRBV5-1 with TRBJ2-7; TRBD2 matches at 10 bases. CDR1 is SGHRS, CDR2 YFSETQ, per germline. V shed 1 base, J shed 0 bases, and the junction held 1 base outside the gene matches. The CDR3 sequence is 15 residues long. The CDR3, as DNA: TGCGCCAGCAGCTTGTCTAGCGGGAGCTCCTACGAGCAGTACTTC. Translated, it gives CASSLSSGSSYEQYF.

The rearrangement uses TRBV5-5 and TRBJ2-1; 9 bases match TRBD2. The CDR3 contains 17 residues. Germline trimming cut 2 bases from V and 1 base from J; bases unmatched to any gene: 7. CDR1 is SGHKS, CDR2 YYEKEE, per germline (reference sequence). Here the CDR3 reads CASSFRRTSVSYNEQFF. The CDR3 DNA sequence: TGTGCCAGCAGCTTCCGCCGGACTAGCGTTTCCTACAATGAGCAGTTCTTC. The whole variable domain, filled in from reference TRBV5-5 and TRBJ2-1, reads DAGVTQSPTHLIKTRGQQVTLRCSPISGHKSVSWYQQVLGQGPQFIFQYYEKEERGRGNFPDRFSARQFPNYSSELNVNALLLGDSALYLCASSFRRTSVSYNEQFFGPGTRLTVL.

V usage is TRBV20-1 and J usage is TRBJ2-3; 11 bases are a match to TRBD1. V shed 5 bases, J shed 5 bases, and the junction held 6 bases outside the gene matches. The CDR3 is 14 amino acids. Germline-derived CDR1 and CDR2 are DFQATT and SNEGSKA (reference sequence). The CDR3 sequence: CSAEGQGDGDTQYF. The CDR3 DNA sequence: TGCAGTGCTGAGGGACAGGGGGATGGAGATACGCAGTATTTT.

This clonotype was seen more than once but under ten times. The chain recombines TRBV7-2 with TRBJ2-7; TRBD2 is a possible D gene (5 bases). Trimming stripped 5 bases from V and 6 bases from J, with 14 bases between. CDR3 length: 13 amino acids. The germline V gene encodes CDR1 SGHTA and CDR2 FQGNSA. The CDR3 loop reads CASSPSRAGEQYF. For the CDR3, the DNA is TGTGCCAGCAGCCCGTCCCGGGCGGGCGAGCAGTACTTC.

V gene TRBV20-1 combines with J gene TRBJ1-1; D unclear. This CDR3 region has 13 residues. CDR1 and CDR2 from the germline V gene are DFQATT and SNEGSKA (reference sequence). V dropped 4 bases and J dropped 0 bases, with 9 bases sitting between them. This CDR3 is CSAKTLMNTEAFF. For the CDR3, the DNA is TGCAGTGCTAAGACACTCATGAACACTGAAGCTTTCTTT.